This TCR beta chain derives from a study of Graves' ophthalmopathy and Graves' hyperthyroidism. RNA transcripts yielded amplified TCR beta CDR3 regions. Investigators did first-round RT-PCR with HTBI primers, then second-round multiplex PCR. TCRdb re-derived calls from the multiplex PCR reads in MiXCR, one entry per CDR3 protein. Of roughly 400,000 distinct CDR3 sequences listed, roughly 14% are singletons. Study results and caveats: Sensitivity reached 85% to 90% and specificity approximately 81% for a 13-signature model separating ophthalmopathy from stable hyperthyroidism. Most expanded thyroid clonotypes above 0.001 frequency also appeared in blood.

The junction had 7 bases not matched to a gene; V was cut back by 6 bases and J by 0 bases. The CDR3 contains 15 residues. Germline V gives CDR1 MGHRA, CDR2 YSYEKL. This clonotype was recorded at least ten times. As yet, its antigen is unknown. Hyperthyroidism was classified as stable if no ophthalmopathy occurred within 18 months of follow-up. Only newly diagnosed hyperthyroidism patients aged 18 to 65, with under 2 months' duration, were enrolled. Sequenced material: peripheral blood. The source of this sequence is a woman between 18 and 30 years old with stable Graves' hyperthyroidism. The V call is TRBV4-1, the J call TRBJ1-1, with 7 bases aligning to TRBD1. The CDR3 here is CASSSTGTVNTEAFF. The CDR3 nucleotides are TGCGCCAGCAGTTCGACCGGGACAGTGAACACTGAAGCTTTCTTT.